These T cell receptor beta chains were read from a single sample in a study of shared clonotypes between healthy human individuals. Using immunoSEQ multiplex PCR, the repertoire was profiled, and TCRdb retains in-frame clones only, with some absent. The sample yields approximately 2.5 million clones, over 85% seen once. Sequenced sample: naive CD4+ T cells sorted from blood. The source of these receptors is a man aged 18 to 30 in good health. The CDR3 runs from the conserved cysteine through the conserved F or W. A D gene is named only where the DNA matches it firmly.

D,V,J,CDR3,DNA
TRBD1,TRBV10-3,TRBJ1-2,CAISGRDRGSGYTF,TGTGCCATCAGTGGCCGGGACAGGGGTAGTGGCTACACCTTC
TRBD2,TRBV5-4,TRBJ2-3,CASRGAGAYTDTQYF,TGTGCCAGCAGAGGAGCGGGGGCCTACACAGATACGCAGTATTTT
-,TRBV19,TRBJ1-3,CASRASAGNTIYF,TGTGCCAGTAGAGCATCGGCTGGAAACACCATATATTTT
TRBD2,TRBV27,TRBJ2-7,CASSSLAGPYEQYF,TGTGCCAGCAGTTCACTAGCGGGGCCCTACGAGCAGTACTTC
TRBD1,TRBV20-1,TRBJ1-2,CSAPRQGGYTF,TGCAGTGCCCCCCGACAGGGTGGCTACACCTTC
-,TRBV7-3,TRBJ2-7,CASSPGDRPYEQYF,TGTGCCAGCAGCCCCGGGGACCGGCCCTACGAGCAGTACTTC
-,TRBV4-1,TRBJ2-7,CASRRLVAVTYEQYF,TGCGCCAGCAGGAGACTAGTGGCGGTTACCTACGAGCAGTACTTC
-,TRBV11-2,TRBJ2-7,CASRGGLGVSPGLYYEQYF,TGTGCCAGCAGGGGTGGGCTAGGAGTTTCCCCGGGACTTTACTACGAGCAGTACTTC
-,TRBV6-6,TRBJ2-3,CASRGPSTDTQYF,TGTGCCAGCCGCGGGCCTAGCACAGATACGCAGTATTTT
-,TRBV6-6,TRBJ1-5,CASRGASNQPQHF,TGTGCCAGCAGGGGAGCATCCAATCAGCCCCAGCATTTT
TRBD1,TRBV6-6,TRBJ1-5,CASSYGTGVSNQPQHF,TGTGCCAGCAGTTACGGGACAGGGGTAAGCAATCAGCCCCAGCATTTT
TRBD1,TRBV7-8,TRBJ1-3,CASSGNPGGFDHSGNTIYF,TGTGCCAGCAGCGGAAACCCAGGGGGGTTCGATCACTCTGGAAACACCATATATTTT